These 14 T cell receptor beta chains came from one sample sequenced in a study of T cells after yellow fever vaccination. TCRdb recomputed calls from the 5' RACE reads with MiXCR, one row per CDR3 protein. The sample has nearly 550,000 distinct CDR3 sequences, under 25% seen once. The material sequenced was PBMCs, taken 15 days after the yellow fever booster vaccination. Source of these receptors: a man in his thirties or forties who received the YFV17D yellow fever vaccine.

The rearrangement uses TRBV7-6 and TRBJ2-5; D may be TRBD2 (6 bases). Per germline, CDR1 SGHVS and CDR2 FNYEAQ. This CDR3 is 16 amino acids long. V lost 2 bases and J 1 base, leaving 14 bases between the germline ends. DNA for the CDR3: TGTGCCAGCAGCTTAAAGAGGCGGGGCCCCCAAGAGACCCAGTACTTC. Its translation: CASSLKRRGPQETQYF.

The chain couples TRBV20-1 to TRBJ2-1; D is unclear. Per germline, CDR1 DFQATT and CDR2 SNEGSKA (reference sequence). The CDR3 runs 15 residues. The V end lost 3 bases, the J end lost 2 bases, and 14 bases lay between the germline ends. CDR3 DNA: TGCAGTGCTAGGACGGGCCACACGCCCTACAATGAGCAGTTCTTC. Residues: CSARTGHTPYNEQFF.

The chain joins TRBV7-8 to TRBJ2-1; D remains ambiguous. The V gene lost 5 bases and the J gene lost 6 bases, with 14 bases spanning the gap. The CDR3 is 14 residues long. Germline loops: CDR1 SGHVS, CDR2 FQNEAQ. CDR3 in amino acids: CASSPRRSRNEQFF. CDR3 nucleotide sequence: TGTGCCAGCAGCCCCCGTAGGAGTCGCAATGAGCAGTTCTTC.

This chain uses TRBV20-1 with TRBJ2-6, with D perhaps TRBD1 (5 bases). CDR3 length: 14 amino acids. Between the trimmed V and J ends, which lost 5 bases and 3 bases, there was a span of 11 bases. CDR1 and CDR2 (germline): DFQATT, SNEGSKA (reference sequence). This CDR3 is CSAEGEVGANVLTF. The CDR3 coding sequence is TGCAGTGCTGAAGGGGAAGTTGGGGCCAACGTCCTGACTTTC.

The chain is built from TRBV6-5 and TRBJ1-5, with D perhaps matching TRBD1 (5 bases). The germline V gene encodes CDR1 MNHEY and CDR2 SVGAGI. V was clipped by 5 bases and J by 15 bases, with 17 bases between them. CDR3 length equals 12 residues. The CDR3 nucleotides are TGTGCCAGCAGTCCGTCTCTGGGGGTTCTGCATTTT. Residues: CASSPSLGVLHF.

About this clonotype: Sequence at one end of the junction differs from germline and may be a read error. The V call is TRBV15, the J call TRBJ2-2; tentative D call: TRBD1 (6 bases). The CDR3 has 16 residues. Germline CDR1 reads LNHNV; CDR2 reads YYDKDF (reference sequence). The CDR3 loop reads CATSRAPGADTGELLF. The CDR3 nucleotides are TGTGCCACCAGCAGAGCCCCAGGGGCAGACACCGGGGAGCTGCTTTTT.

Comments on this clonotype: One end of the junction is discordant with germline, which a read error may explain. The chain links TRBV7-7 to TRBJ2-5; TRBD1 or TRBD2 may be the D gene (5 bases each). CDR3 length equals 13 residues. The germline V gene encodes CDR1 SSHAT and CDR2 FNYEAQ (reference sequence). The CDR3 reads CASRDAGQETQYF. The CDR3 region has the DNA TGTGCTAGCAGGGACGCCGGCCAAGAGACCCAGTACTTC.

The genes are TRBV5-1 and TRBJ2-5; D is perhaps TRBD2 (5 bases). V lost 3 bases and J lost 2, with 14 bases in between. This CDR3 region has 15 residues. Germline CDR1 reads SGHRS; CDR2 reads YFSETQ. DNA of the CDR3: TGCGCCAGCAGCTCGGGGTGGGGTCCTCAAGAGACCCAGTACTTC. Its protein product is CASSSGWGPQETQYF.

This clonotype has more than one count but fewer than ten. V gene TRBV11-2 combines with J gene TRBJ2-1, with D uncertain. The V gene lost 1 base and the J gene lost 1 base, with 11 bases spanning the gap. The CDR3 spans 16 residues. Germline V gene lookup returns CDR1 SGHAT and CDR2 FQNNGV. CDR3: CASSLGRRPSYNEQFF. The CDR3 DNA reads TGTGCCAGCAGCTTAGGACGGCGGCCTTCCTACAATGAGCAGTTCTTC.

This clonotype has a handful of counts. The chain carries TRBV10-3 and TRBJ2-2, with 7 bases fitting TRBD1. CDR1 is ENHRY, CDR2 SYGVKD, per germline. V gave up 6 bases and J gave up 6 bases; unmatched junction bases: 10. CDR3 size: 15 residues. CDR3 amino acids: CAIRSGTERSGELFF. Written as DNA, the CDR3 is TGTGCCATCAGATCCGGGACAGAGCGTTCCGGGGAGCTGTTTTTT.

The rearrangement links TRBV6-5 to TRBJ2-6, with D hard to call. V lost 4 bases to trimming and J lost 5 bases, with 6 bases between them. The CDR3 is made up of 13 amino acids. CDR1 is MNHEY and CDR2 is SVGAGI in the germline V gene. The CDR3 region is CASSFSRANVLTF. The CDR3 region has the DNA TGTGCCAGCAGTTTTTCGAGGGCCAACGTCCTGACTTTC.

This clonotype was counted a few times. This chain uses TRBV6-2 or TRBV6-3 with TRBJ2-1; the match to TRBD2 covers 7 bases. V was clipped by 0 bases and J by 2 bases; unmatched bases: 4. The CDR3 contains 16 residues. Germline CDR1 is MNHEY and CDR2 is SVGEGT. Here the CDR3 reads CASSYSSAGPYNEQFF. The CDR3 nucleotides read TGTGCCAGCAGTTACTCCTCAGCGGGGCCCTACAATGAGCAGTTCTTC.

The chain uses TRBV2 and TRBJ2-7; TRBD2 might be the D (5 bases). The V end was cut by 5 bases, the J end by 0 bases, with 14 bases between. Germline V gives CDR1 SNHLY, CDR2 FYNNEI. This CDR3 has 15 residues. CDR3 sequence (DNA): TGTGCCAGCAGTAACTGGACGGGGAGCTCCTACGAGCAGTACTTC. Its protein is CASSNWTGSSYEQYF. Full variable domain (missing parts from reference TRBV2 and TRBJ2-7): EPEVTQTPSHQVTQMGQEVILRCVPISNHLYFYWYRQILGQKVEFLVSFYNNEISEKSEIFDDQFSVERPDGSNFTLKIRSTKLEDSAMYFCASSNWTGSSYEQYFGPGTRLTVT.

This clonotype occurred a few times. This rearrangement joins TRBV19 to TRBJ1-5, with a tentative D call TRBD1 (6 bases). Germline V gives CDR1 LNHDA, CDR2 SQIVND (reference sequence). The CDR3 extends over 13 amino acids. V was shortened by 6 bases and J by 6 bases, with 12 bases between the two germline ends. The CDR3 here is CASSTQGTQPQHF. The CDR3 nucleotides read TGTGCCAGTAGCACCCAGGGGACTCAGCCCCAGCATTTT.